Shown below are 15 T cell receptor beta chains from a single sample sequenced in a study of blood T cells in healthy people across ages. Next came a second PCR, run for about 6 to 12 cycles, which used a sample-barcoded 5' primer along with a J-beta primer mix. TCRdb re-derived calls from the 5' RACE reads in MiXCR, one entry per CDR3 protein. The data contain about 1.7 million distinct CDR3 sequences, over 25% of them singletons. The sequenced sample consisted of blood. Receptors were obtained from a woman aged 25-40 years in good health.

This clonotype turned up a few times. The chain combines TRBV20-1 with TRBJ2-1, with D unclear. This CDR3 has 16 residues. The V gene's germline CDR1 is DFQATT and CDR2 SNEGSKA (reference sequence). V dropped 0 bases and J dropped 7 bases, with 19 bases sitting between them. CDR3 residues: CSARESVFSATNEQFF. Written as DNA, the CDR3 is TGCAGTGCTAGAGAGTCTGTGTTCAGCGCCACAAATGAGCAGTTCTTC.

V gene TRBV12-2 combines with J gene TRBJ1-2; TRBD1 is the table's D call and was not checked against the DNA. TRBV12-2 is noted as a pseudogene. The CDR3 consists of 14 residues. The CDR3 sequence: CASPSSGTDYGYTF. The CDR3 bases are TGTGCAAGTCCCTCTAGTGGGACAGACTATGGCTACACCTTC.

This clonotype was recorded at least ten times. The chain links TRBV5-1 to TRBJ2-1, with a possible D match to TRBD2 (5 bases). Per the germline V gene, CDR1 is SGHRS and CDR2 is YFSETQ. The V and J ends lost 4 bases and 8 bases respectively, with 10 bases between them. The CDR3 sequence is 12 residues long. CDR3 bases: TGCGCCAGCAGCCTCCAGAGGGATGAGCAGTTCTTC. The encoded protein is CASSLQRDEQFF.

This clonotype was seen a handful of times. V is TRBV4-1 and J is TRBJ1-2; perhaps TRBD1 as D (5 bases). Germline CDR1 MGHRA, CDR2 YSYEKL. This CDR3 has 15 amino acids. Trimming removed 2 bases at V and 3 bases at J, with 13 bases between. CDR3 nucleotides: TGCGCCAGCAGCCAACCGTCAGGGTCCTACTATGGCTACACCTTC. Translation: CASSQPSGSYYGYTF.

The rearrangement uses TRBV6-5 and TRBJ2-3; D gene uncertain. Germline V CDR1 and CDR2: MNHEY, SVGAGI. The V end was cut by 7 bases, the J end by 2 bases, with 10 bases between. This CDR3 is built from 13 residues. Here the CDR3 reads CASTPDITDTQYF. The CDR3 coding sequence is TGTGCCAGCACCCCGGATATCACAGATACGCAGTATTTT.

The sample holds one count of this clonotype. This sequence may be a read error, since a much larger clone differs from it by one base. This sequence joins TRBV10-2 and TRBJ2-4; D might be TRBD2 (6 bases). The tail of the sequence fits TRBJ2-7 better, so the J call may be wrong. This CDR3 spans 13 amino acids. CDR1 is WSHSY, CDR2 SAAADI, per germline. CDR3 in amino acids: CASAYYGGSEQYF. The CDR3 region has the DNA TGCGCCAGCGCATATTACGGGGGAAGCGAGCAGTACTTC.

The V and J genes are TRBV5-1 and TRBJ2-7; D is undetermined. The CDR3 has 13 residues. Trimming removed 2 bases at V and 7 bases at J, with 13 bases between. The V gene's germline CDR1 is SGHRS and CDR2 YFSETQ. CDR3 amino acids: CASSFDFPREQYF. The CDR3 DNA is TGCGCCAGCAGCTTCGACTTTCCGCGGGAGCAGTACTTC.

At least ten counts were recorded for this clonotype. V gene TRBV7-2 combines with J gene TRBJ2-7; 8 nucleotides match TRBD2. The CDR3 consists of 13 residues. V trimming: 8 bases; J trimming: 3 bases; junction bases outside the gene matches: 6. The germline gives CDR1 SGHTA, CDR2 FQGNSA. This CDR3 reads CASRPGLGYEQYF. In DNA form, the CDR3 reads TGTGCCAGCCGACCGGGACTAGGCTACGAGCAGTACTTC.

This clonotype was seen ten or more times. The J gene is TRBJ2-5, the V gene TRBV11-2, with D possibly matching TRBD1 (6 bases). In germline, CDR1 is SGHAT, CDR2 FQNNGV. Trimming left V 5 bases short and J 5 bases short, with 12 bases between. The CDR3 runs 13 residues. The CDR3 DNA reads TGTGCCAGCAGCCAGGGACACCGGGAGACCCAGTACTTC. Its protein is CASSQGHRETQYF. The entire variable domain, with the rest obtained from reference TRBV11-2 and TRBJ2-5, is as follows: EAGVAQSPRYKIIEKRQSVAFWCNPISGHATLYWYQQILGQGPKLLIQFQNNGVVDDSQLPKDRFSAERLKGVDSTLKIQPAKLEDSAVYLCASSQGHRETQYFGPGTRLLVL.

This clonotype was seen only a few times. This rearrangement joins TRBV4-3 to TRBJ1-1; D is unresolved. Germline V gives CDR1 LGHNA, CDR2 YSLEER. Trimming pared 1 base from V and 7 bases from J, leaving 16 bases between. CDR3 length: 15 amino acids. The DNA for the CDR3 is TGCGCCAGCAGCCAAGTTTTGGGCCTGGCGAGTGAAGCTTTCTTT. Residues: CASSQVLGLASEAFF.

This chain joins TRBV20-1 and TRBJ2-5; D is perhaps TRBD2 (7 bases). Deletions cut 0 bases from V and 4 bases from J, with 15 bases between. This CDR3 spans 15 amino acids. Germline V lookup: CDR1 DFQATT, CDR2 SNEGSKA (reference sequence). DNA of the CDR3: TGCAGTGCTAGAGATAAGGAGGGGGGGCGAGAGACCCAGTACTTC. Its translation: CSARDKEGGRETQYF.

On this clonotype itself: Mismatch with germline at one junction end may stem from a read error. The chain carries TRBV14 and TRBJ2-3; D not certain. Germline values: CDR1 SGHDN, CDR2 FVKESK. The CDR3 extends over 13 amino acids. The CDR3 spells CASSQDREDMQYF. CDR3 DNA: TGTGCCAGCAGCCAAGATAGGGAAGATATGCAGTATTTT.

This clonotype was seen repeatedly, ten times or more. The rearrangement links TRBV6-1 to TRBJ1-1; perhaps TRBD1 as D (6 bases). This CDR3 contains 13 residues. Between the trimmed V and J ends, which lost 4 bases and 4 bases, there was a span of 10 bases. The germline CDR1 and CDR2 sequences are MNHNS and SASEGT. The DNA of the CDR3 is TGTGCCAGCAGTGTGAGGGGGGGCACTGAAGCTTTCTTT. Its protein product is CASSVRGGTEAFF.

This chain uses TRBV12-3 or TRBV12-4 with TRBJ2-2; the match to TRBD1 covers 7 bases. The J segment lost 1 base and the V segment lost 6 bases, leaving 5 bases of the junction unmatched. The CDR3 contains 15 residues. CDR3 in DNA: TGTGCCAGCAGACAAGGACAGGTGAACACCGGGGAGCTGTTTTTT. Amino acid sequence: CASRQGQVNTGELFF.

This CDR3 reads CATSDGPFGTQYF. As DNA, the CDR3 is TGTGCCACCAGTGATGGCCCCTTCGGTACGCAGTATTTT. The chain links TRBV24-1 to TRBJ2-3; D gene uncertain. This CDR3 region has 13 residues. Trimming cost V 3 bases and J 8 bases, with 11 bases left between them. Looked up from germline, CDR1 is KGHDR and CDR2 is SFDVKD.